The entry below describes one T cell receptor beta chain. The antigen remains undetermined. The sample comes from a study of immune cell composition in non-small cell lung cancer. About the research overall: Most cases were lung adenocarcinoma or squamous cell carcinoma. Overall study findings and caveats: Tumour-reactive clones were not shown to match dominant in vivo tumour clones.

The data were produced by immunoSEQ multiplex PCR, yet TCRdb's version contains in-frame clones alone and is incomplete. Of around 6,400 clones in the sample, approximately 77% were seen once. The normal lung sample lay at least 3 cm, and maximally far, from the tumour. Sequenced: non-adjacent lung tissue. The sequence was collected from a human donor with non-small cell lung cancer.

The CDR3 protein is CAWDGSYNEQFF. DNA for the CDR3: TGTGCCTGGGACGGGTCCTACAATGAGCAGTTCTTC. The chain employs TRBV30 and TRBJ2-1; D is undetermined. From germline, CDR1 is GTSNPN and CDR2 SVGIG (reference sequence). V shed 5 bases and J shed 1 base, with 6 bases lying between them. The CDR3 is 12 residues long.